These 25 T cell receptor beta chains came from one sample sequenced in a study of cytomegalovirus exposure and HLA in healthy donors. The PCR contained 60 Vbeta and 13 Jbeta primers. Produced via immunoSEQ multiplex PCR; TCRdb's table is partial and in-frame only. The sample has about 100,000 clones, around four fifths seen once. Sequencing was carried out using PBMCs. These receptors came from a man aged 35 to 55 in good health and CMV-seronegative.

The CDR3 here is CASSQDGGQTNEKLFF. The CDR3 coding sequence is TGTGCCAGCAGCCAAGATGGGGGACAAACTAATGAAAAACTGTTTTTT. The chain couples TRBV4-2 to TRBJ1-4, with D maybe TRBD1 (6 bases). The CDR3 loop spans 16 amino acids. Germline values: CDR1 LGHNA, CDR2 YNFKEQ. V was trimmed by 0 bases and J by 1 base, leaving 9 bases between them.

This chain uses TRBV6-5 with TRBJ1-5; 7 bases align to TRBD1. This CDR3 is 15 amino acids long. The germline V gene has CDR1 MNHEY and CDR2 SVGAGI. Trimming took 6 bases from V and 0 from J; bases not matched to a gene: 5. The CDR3, as DNA: TGTGCCAGCAGCCGACAGGGCTCTAGCAATCAGCCCCAGCATTTT. Encoded protein: CASSRQGSSNQPQHF.

CDR3 DNA sequence: TGCGCCAGCAGCTTGGAAGGGGGTAATTCACCCCTCCACTTT. Its protein is CASSLEGGNSPLHF. J is TRBJ1-6 and V is TRBV5-1, with TRBD1 as a possible D gene (6 bases). The CDR3 contains 14 residues. V gave up 0 bases and J gave up 6 bases, with 7 bases separating them. Germline V gene sequence: CDR1 SGHRS, CDR2 YFSETQ.

This clone was detected once. CDR3 sequence reads: CASSRGEGYGYTF. In DNA form, the CDR3 reads TGTGCCAGCAGTCGGGGAGAGGGCTATGGCTACACCTTC. The chain employs TRBV6-6 and TRBJ1-2, with no clear D. Germline-derived CDR1 and CDR2 are MNHNY and SVGAGI (reference sequence). The CDR3 totals 13 residues. V lost 5 bases and J 4 bases, leaving 11 bases between the germline ends.

The chain joins TRBV5-1 to TRBJ1-2; D may be TRBD1 (6 bases). The CDR3 spans 16 residues. Germline loops: CDR1 SGHRS, CDR2 YFSETQ. V lost 4 bases to trimming and J lost 6 bases, with 22 bases between them. The CDR3 sequence is CASSTLQGGSVNGYTF. CDR3 coding DNA: TGCGCCAGCAGCACCCTACAGGGCGGATCGGTCAATGGCTACACCTTC.

This clone was seen a few times. The rearrangement joins TRBV9 to TRBJ1-6; perhaps TRBD1 as D (6 bases). Trimming pared 0 bases from V and 4 bases from J, leaving 8 bases between. The length of the CDR3 is 15 residues. Germline values: CDR1 SGDLS, CDR2 YYNGEE. CDR3 sequence reads: CASSVGTEYNSPLHF. The CDR3 bases are TGTGCCAGCAGCGTAGGGACAGAATATAATTCACCCCTCCACTTT.

As to this clone: This specimen includes other DNA sequences encoding the same CDR3. The DNA of the CDR3 is TGCGCCAGCAGCTTGGGACAGGGATCAGATACGCAGTATTTT. Translating gives CASSLGQGSDTQYF. The V and J genes are TRBV5-1 and TRBJ2-3; 7 bases map to TRBD1. Germline V CDR1 and CDR2: SGHRS, YFSETQ. V gave up 0 bases and J gave up 4 bases; unmatched junction bases: 2. The CDR3 is 14 amino acids. Together with reference TRBV5-1 and TRBJ2-3, the CDR3 gives the full variable domain: KAGVTQTPRYLIKTRGQQVTLSCSPISGHRSVSWYQQTPGQGLQFLFEYFSETQRNKGNFPGRFSGRQFSNSRSEMNVSTLELGDSALYLCASSLGQGSDTQYFGPGTRLTVL.

This clone appeared a few times. This chain connects TRBV6-5 to TRBJ2-7; tentative D call: TRBD2 (5 bases). Germline V gene data show CDR1 as MNHEY and CDR2 as SVGAGI. V lost 2 bases, J lost 1 base, and 12 bases lay in between. CDR3 length: 15 amino acids. CDR3 residues: CASSYEGSGSYEQYF. Written as DNA, the CDR3 is TGTGCCAGCAGTTACGAGGGATCGGGTTCCTACGAGCAGTACTTC.

This chain links TRBV27 with TRBJ2-1; 9 bases are a match to TRBD2. Germline V CDR1 and CDR2: MNHEY, SMNVEV (reference sequence). This CDR3 region has 14 residues. The ends lost 2 bases at V and 9 bases at J; junction bases unmatched: 5. CDR3 residues: CASSLRRGGGEQFF. As DNA, the CDR3 is TGTGCCAGCAGTTTACGGCGGGGGGGAGGTGAGCAGTTCTTC.

This CDR3 is CASSLEGARTDTQYF. CDR3 nucleotide sequence: TGTGCCAGCAGCTTGGAGGGGGCACGCACAGATACGCAGTATTTT. The rearrangement joins TRBV7-3 to TRBJ2-3, with D possibly being TRBD1 (7 bases). Germline V gene sequence: CDR1 SGHTA, CDR2 FQGTGA. This CDR3 has 15 residues. The germline V and J ends were trimmed by 3 bases and 1 base, with 11 bases remaining between them.

J is TRBJ1-5 and V is TRBV2; 8 nucleotides agree with TRBD1. The CDR3 is made up of 18 amino acids. The V segment lost 5 bases and the J segment 3 bases; nucleotides outside the gene matches: 15. The germline gives CDR1 SNHLY, CDR2 FYNNEI. CDR3 amino acids: CASSTQRTGRKDNQPQHF. For the CDR3, the DNA is TGTGCCAGCAGTACCCAAAGGACAGGGAGAAAGGACAATCAGCCCCAGCATTTT.

CDR3 in DNA: TGTGCCAGCAGAGAGGGACTAGCTGGCGGGGAGCTGTTTTTT. The encoded protein is CASREGLAGGELFF. The chain uses TRBV6-5 and TRBJ2-2; 9 bases are a match to TRBD2. J was trimmed by 7 bases and V by 6 bases; bases with no gene match: 6. This CDR3 spans 14 amino acids. Germline lookup yields CDR1 MNHEY and CDR2 SVGAGI.

The V and J genes are TRBV11-2 and TRBJ2-5; TRBD1 aligns across 8 bases. Germline V gene lookup returns CDR1 SGHAT and CDR2 FQNNGV. CDR3 length equals 14 residues. Trimming cost V 3 bases and J 4 bases; bases outside gene matches: 4. CDR3: CASSFWTGPETQYF. In nucleotides, the CDR3 is TGTGCCAGCAGCTTTTGGACAGGGCCAGAGACCCAGTACTTC.

The V call is TRBV18, the J call TRBJ2-7; a possible D gene is TRBD2 (6 bases). This CDR3 spans 14 amino acids. V was pared by 6 bases and J by 5 bases, with 17 bases between. Per the germline V gene, CDR1 is KGHSH and CDR2 is LQKENI. This CDR3 reads CASSSRRGEDEQYF. The CDR3 nucleotides are TGTGCCAGCTCGTCTCGGCGCGGGGAGGACGAGCAGTACTTC.

The CDR3 sequence is CASSLRWTQYF. Written as DNA, the CDR3 is TGTGCCAGCAGCCTGCGTTGGACCCAGTACTTC. This sequence joins TRBV7-9 and TRBJ2-5; no clear D gene. Germline values: CDR1 SEHNR, CDR2 FQNEAQ (reference sequence). V shed 5 bases and J shed 7 bases, with 8 bases lying between them. This CDR3 is 11 amino acids long.

The genes are TRBV2 and TRBJ1-4; a weak D match, TRBD1 (6 bases). Germline V gene sequence: CDR1 SNHLY, CDR2 FYNNEI. V lost 7 bases, J lost 0 bases, and 12 bases lay in between. The CDR3 runs 15 residues. CDR3 in amino acids: CASNLSGATNEKLFF. The CDR3 DNA sequence: TGTGCCAGCAACCTCTCAGGGGCAACTAATGAAAAACTGTTTTTT.

The rearrangement joins TRBV11-2 to TRBJ1-6; no clear D. The germline V gene encodes CDR1 SGHAT and CDR2 FQNNGV. The CDR3 runs 14 residues. Trimming cost V 1 base and J 8 bases, with 9 bases left between them. The CDR3 region has the DNA TGTGCCAGCAGCTTAGGAGATTATGATTCACCCCTCCACTTT. It yields the protein CASSLGDYDSPLHF. Filled out from reference TRBV11-2 and TRBJ1-6, the complete variable domain reads EAGVAQSPRYKIIEKRQSVAFWCNPISGHATLYWYQQILGQGPKLLIQFQNNGVVDDSQLPKDRFSAERLKGVDSTLKIQPAKLEDSAVYLCASSLGDYDSPLHFGNGTRLTVT.

The rearrangement links TRBV7-3 to TRBJ1-1, with D uncertain. Germline V gives CDR1 SGHTA, CDR2 FQGTGA. V lost 1 base to trimming and J lost 6 bases, with 15 bases between them. The CDR3 loop spans 15 amino acids. CDR3 nucleotides: TGTGCCAGCAGCTTAATCCGGGGAGAGTTCGCTGAAGCTTTCTTT. Translating gives CASSLIRGEFAEAFF.

This chain links TRBV7-2 with TRBJ2-2; no clear D gene. Trimming cost V 0 bases and J 4 bases, with 6 bases left between them. This CDR3 is 14 amino acids long. The V gene's germline CDR1 is SGHTA and CDR2 FQGNSA. The CDR3 bases are TGTGCCAGCAGCTTAGCACATGGCACCGGGGAGCTGTTTTTT. Residues: CASSLAHGTGELFF.

This chain joins TRBV6-5 and TRBJ1-5; D is perhaps TRBD1 (5 bases). With 6 bases removed from V and 6 bases from J, the gap between germline ends came to 9 bases. The CDR3 length is 12 residues. In germline, CDR1 is MNHEY, CDR2 SVGAGI. DNA for the CDR3: TGTGCCAGCAGAGGGGAGGGTCAGCCCCAGCATTTT. Translation gives CASRGEGQPQHF.

V is TRBV9 and J is TRBJ1-4; no reliable D call. CDR3 length: 13 residues. The ends were cut back, 2 bases at V and 5 bases at J, with 7 bases in the middle. Looked up from germline, CDR1 is SGDLS and CDR2 is YYNGEE. CDR3: CASSVAGNEKLFF. CDR3 coding DNA: TGTGCCAGCAGCGTGGCGGGGAATGAAAAACTGTTTTTT. Full variable domain (rest looked up from reference TRBV9 and TRBJ1-4): DSGVTQTPKHLITATGQRVTLRCSPRSGDLSVYWYQQSLDQGLQFLIQYYNGEERAKGNILERFSAQQFPDLHSELNLSSLELGDSALYFCASSVAGNEKLFFGSGTQLSVL.

The J gene is TRBJ2-2, the V gene TRBV5-1, with 8 bases matching TRBD2. V dropped 0 bases and J dropped 4; count of bases not matched to a gene: 8. This CDR3 has 17 residues. Germline V gives CDR1 SGHRS, CDR2 YFSETQ. CDR3 region: CASSLAGLAVGTGELFF. CDR3 sequence (DNA): TGCGCCAGCAGCTTGGCCGGACTAGCAGTTGGCACCGGGGAGCTGTTTTTT. Looking up the rest from reference TRBV5-1 and TRBJ2-2 gives the full variable domain: KAGVTQTPRYLIKTRGQQVTLSCSPISGHRSVSWYQQTPGQGLQFLFEYFSETQRNKGNFPGRFSGRQFSNSRSEMNVSTLELGDSALYLCASSLAGLAVGTGELFFGEGSRLTVL.

V is TRBV2 and J is TRBJ2-3; D remains unclear. The CDR3 is 16 residues long. Germline values: CDR1 SNHLY, CDR2 FYNNEI. V was trimmed by 4 bases and J by 0 bases, leaving 14 bases between them. The CDR3 nucleotides read TGTGCCAGCAGTGGACCGAGCGTAAGGAGCACAGATACGCAGTATTTT. The encoded protein is CASSGPSVRSTDTQYF.

The chain couples TRBV5-1 to TRBJ1-1; 8 positions match TRBD1. This CDR3 is built from 17 residues. CDR1 SGHRS and CDR2 YFSETQ come from the germline V gene. V lost 4 bases and J lost 3; bases outside the gene matches: 14. CDR3 residues: CASSPRTGSGRDTEAFF. The CDR3 bases are TGCGCCAGCAGCCCACGGACAGGGTCCGGTCGTGACACTGAAGCTTTCTTT.

The rearrangement joins TRBV19 to TRBJ1-1; D remains ambiguous. In germline, CDR1 is LNHDA, CDR2 SQIVND (reference sequence). The CDR3 totals 15 residues. Trimming removed 5 bases at V and 1 base at J, with 14 bases between. The CDR3 coding sequence is TGTGCCAGTAGTCCCGCGCGGCCGGCGAACACTGAAGCTTTCTTT. This gives the protein CASSPARPANTEAFF.